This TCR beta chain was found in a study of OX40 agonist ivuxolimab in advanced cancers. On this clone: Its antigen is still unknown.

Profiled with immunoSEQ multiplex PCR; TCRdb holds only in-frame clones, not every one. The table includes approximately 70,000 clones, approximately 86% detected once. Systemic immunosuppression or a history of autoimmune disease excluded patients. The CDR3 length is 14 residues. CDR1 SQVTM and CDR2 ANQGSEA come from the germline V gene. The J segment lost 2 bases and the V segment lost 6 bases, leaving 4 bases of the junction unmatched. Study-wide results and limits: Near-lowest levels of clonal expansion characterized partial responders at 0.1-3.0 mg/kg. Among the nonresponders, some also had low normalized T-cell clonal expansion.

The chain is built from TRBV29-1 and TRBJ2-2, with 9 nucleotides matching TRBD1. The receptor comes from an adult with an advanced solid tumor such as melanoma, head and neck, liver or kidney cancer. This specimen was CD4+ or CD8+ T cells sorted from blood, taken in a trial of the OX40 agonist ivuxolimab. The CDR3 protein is CSVPGQGNTGELFF. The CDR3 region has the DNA TGCAGCGTCCCGGGACAGGGAAACACCGGGGAGCTGTTTTTT.